This T cell receptor beta chain came from a study of blood T cell repertoires in COVID-19 (dated by TCRdb to 2019 to 2021). For the wider study: Samples covering the acute and convalescent phases of COVID-19 were provided by collaborators in the United States, Italy and Spain. A freely available public database, intended as a resource for researchers studying the immune response to SARS-CoV-2, is where the repertoires were released. The sample metadata nearly always contained a de-identified subject ID, COVID-19 status, age in years and sex. Samples were obtained from the ongoing ImmuneRACE study (first 160 participants) and from about 1,300 subjects provided by 6 global collaborators. HLA class I and class II types, where available, came from metadata supplied by the sample provider rather than from assay-based typing. The prospective study material was composed of cDNA or gDNA derived from T cells, B-cell-depleted T cells, or PBMCs. Subjects who had been exposed to COVID-19, were actively infected with it, or had recovered from it provided the deeply sampled blood TCRbeta repertoires that made up the dataset.

Whole blood was collected in K2EDTA tubes by collaborating institutions according to the institutions' own protocols. Collaborator samples were shipped for TCRbeta analysis as frozen whole blood, isolated PBMCs, or DNA extracted from either sample type. V was cut back by 3 bases and J by 8 bases, leaving a gap of 12 bases between them. In the germline V gene, CDR1 corresponds to SGDLS and CDR2 to YYNGEE. The CDR3 runs 14 residues from the cysteine to the phenylalanine. Only the CDR3 DNA stays, 42 bases, in frame from base 1. Broader findings and caveats from the paper: The amount of clinical and demographic metadata varied by source and participant and was provided uncurated.

TCRbeta CDR3 regions were amplified from genomic DNA using the immunoSEQ Assay, a bias-controlled multiplex PCR. For the original study's pipeline: Nucleated cell counts per sample were estimated from amplification of reference gene primers within the assay. To quantify the absolute abundance of each unique TCRbeta CDR3 rearrangement, sequence reads were collapsed and filtered. Productive Simpson clonality was computed per sample as the square root of Simpson's diversity index over productive rearrangements. TCRdb mirrors the immuneACCESS table, restricted to in-frame sequences. Some clones are absent from its copies; in checked studies, under half trace to an unresolved V gene, and the reason for the others is unknown. The V and J calls and clone size are taken from that table; D and trimming were inferred from the DNA. The sample table lists hundreds of thousands of clones, around 88% of them with a count of one. 4.3% of the sample belongs to the ten largest clones.

Of note for this clone: What this receptor recognizes is not known. The sample holds no much larger clone one base away, and base qualities are not on file.

Input material: peripheral blood. This receptor was identified in a woman aged 25-40 years with acute or convalescent COVID-19. The chain joins TRBV9 to TRBJ1-6; TRBD1 is a weak D gene call, 5 bases matching. The CDR3 corresponds to CASSADNRDSPLHF. The DNA reads TGTGCCAGCAGCGCGGACAACCGGGATTCACCCCTCCACTTT. Supplemented by the reference TRBV9 and TRBJ1-6 proteins around the CDR3, the complete variable domain is DSGVTQTPKHLITATGQRVTLRCSPRSGDLSVYWYQQSLDQGLQFLIQYYNGEERAKGNILERFSAQQFPDLHSELNLSSLELGDSALYFCASSADNRDSPLHFGNGTRLTVT.